This T cell receptor (beta chain) stems from a study of T cell responses to AZD1222 COVID-19 vaccine. The CDR3 extends over 11 amino acids. The V gene lost 4 bases and the J gene lost 6 bases, with 6 bases spanning the gap. Germline assignment: CDR1 SNHLY and CDR2 FYNNEI. Both about-4-week and about-12-week second-dose recipients were combined. Study results and caveats: Reports say nearly half of spike-specific TCRs go after unmutated variant regions. Repertoires were sampled only after the peak T cell response. The donors showed a predominance of white British ancestry and of females, with possible underestimation of clonal diversity.

The table came from immunoSEQ multiplex PCR; TCRdb's copy has only in-frame clones and leaves some out. The sample holds 150,000 to 200,000 clones; 85% to 95% are singletons and the top ten take approximately 5.5%. Remarks on this clone: Its antigen is not known.

The TCR sequence derives from an adult who received the AZD1222 COVID-19 vaccine. The specimen comprised peripheral blood, sampled 28 days after the second AZD1222 dose. The chain combines TRBV2 with TRBJ1-1; D unresolved. The CDR3, as DNA: TGTGCCAGCAGTGGACACCCTGAAGCTTTCTTT. This codes for CASSGHPEAFF. The full variable domain, rest sourced from reference TRBV2 and TRBJ1-1, is EPEVTQTPSHQVTQMGQEVILRCVPISNHLYFYWYRQILGQKVEFLVSFYNNEISEKSEIFDDQFSVERPDGSNFTLKIRSTKLEDSAMYFCASSGHPEAFFGQGTRLTVV.